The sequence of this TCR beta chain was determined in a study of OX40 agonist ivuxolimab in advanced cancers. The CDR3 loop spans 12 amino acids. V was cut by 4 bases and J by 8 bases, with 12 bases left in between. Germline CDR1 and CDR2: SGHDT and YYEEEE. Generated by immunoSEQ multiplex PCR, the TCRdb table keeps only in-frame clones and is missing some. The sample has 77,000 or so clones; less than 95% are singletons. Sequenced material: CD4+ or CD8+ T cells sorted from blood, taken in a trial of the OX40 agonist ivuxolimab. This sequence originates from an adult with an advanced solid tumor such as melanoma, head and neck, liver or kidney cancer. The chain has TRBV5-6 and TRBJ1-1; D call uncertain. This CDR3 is CASSALWEEAFF. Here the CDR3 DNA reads TGTGCCAGCAGCGCGCTCTGGGAGGAAGCTTTCTTT.